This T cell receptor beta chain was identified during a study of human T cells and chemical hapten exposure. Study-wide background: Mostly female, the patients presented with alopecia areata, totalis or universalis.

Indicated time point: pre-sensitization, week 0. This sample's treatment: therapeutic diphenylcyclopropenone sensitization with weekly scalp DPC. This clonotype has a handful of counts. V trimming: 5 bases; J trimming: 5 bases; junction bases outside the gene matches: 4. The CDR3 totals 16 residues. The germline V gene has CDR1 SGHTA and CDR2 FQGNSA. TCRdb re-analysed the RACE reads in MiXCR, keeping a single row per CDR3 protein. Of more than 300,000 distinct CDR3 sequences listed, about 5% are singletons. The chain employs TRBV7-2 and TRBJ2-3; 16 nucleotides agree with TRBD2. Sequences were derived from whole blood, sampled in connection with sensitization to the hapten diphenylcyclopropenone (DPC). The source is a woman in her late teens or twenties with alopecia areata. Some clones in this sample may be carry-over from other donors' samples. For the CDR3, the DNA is TGTGCCAGCAGCGAGGGACTAGCGGGGGGGCAAGATACGCAGTATTTT. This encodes CASSEGLAGGQDTQYF. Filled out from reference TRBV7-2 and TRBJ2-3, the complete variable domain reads GAGVSQSPSNKVTEKGKDVELRCDPISGHTALYWYRQSLGQGLEFLIYFQGNSAPDKSGLPSDRFSAERTGGSVSTLTIQRTQQEDSAVYLCASSEGLAGGQDTQYFGPGTRLTVL.